The TCR beta chain described here comes from a study of radiation and T cells in renal cell carcinoma. Study overall: Nephrectomy followed 15 Gy stereotactic body radiation by 4 weeks.

Measured with immunoSEQ multiplex PCR; TCRdb has only the in-frame clones, and not every one. The table shows 120,000 to 150,000 clones, with 83% occurring only once. Sample time point: baseline pretreatment blood. The treatment is: 15 Gy SBRT to primary tumor, nephrectomy 4 weeks later. Serial blood draws occurred at baseline and 2 and 4 weeks post-SBRT. The material sequenced was blood, taken from a patient whose treatment included radiotherapy and nephrectomy. The clonotype comes from a woman in her forties or fifties with renal cell carcinoma.

Here the CDR3 reads CAISGPMNTEAFF. The DNA for the CDR3 is TGTGCCATCAGTGGACCGATGAACACTGAAGCTTTCTTT. The rearrangement links TRBV10-3 to TRBJ1-1; no firm D call. The CDR3 covers 13 residues. Looked up from germline, CDR1 is ENHRY and CDR2 is SYGVKD. Trimming removed 4 bases at V and 0 bases at J, with 6 bases between.